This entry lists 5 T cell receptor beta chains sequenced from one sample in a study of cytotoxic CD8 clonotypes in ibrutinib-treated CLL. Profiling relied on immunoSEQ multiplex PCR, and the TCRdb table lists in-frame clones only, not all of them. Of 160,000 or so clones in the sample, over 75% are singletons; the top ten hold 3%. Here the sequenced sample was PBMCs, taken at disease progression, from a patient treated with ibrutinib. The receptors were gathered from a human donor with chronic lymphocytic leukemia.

CDR3: CASSDLGSYNEQFF. The CDR3 nucleotides read TGTGCCAGCAGCGACTTGGGCTCCTACAATGAGCAGTTCTTC. This sequence joins TRBV7-9 and TRBJ2-1; D is unclear. V lost 5 bases, J lost 0 bases, and 8 bases lay in between. The CDR3 length is 14 residues. Germline CDR1 reads SEHNR; CDR2 reads FQNEAQ (reference sequence).

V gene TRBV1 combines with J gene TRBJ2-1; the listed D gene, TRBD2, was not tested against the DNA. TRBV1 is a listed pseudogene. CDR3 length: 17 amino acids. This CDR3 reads CTSSQDREREGPHEQFF. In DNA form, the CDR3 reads TGCACCAGCAGCCAAGATCGGGAGCGGGAGGGACCGCATGAGCAGTTCTTC.

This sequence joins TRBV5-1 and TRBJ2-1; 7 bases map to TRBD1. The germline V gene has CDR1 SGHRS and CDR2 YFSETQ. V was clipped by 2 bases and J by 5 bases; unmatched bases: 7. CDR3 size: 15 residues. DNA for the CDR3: TGCGCCAGCAGCTTATATAACGACAGGGACAATGAGCAGTTCTTC. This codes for CASSLYNDRDNEQFF.

DNA of the CDR3: TGTGCCAGCAGTCCACTAGCCGCCGGAAACACCATATATTTT. Translating gives CASSPLAAGNTIYF. The chain combines TRBV27 with TRBJ1-3; D is unresolved. Germline CDR1 reads MNHEY; CDR2 reads SMNVEV (reference sequence). Trimming stripped 5 bases from V and 4 bases from J, with 12 bases between. The CDR3 length is 14 residues.

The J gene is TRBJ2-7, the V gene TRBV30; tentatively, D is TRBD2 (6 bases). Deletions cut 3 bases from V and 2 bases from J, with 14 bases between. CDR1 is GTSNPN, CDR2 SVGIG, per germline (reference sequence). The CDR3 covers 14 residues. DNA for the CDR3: TGTGCCTGGAGCGATCGGGGGAACGCCTACGAGCAGTACTTC. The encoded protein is CAWSDRGNAYEQYF.